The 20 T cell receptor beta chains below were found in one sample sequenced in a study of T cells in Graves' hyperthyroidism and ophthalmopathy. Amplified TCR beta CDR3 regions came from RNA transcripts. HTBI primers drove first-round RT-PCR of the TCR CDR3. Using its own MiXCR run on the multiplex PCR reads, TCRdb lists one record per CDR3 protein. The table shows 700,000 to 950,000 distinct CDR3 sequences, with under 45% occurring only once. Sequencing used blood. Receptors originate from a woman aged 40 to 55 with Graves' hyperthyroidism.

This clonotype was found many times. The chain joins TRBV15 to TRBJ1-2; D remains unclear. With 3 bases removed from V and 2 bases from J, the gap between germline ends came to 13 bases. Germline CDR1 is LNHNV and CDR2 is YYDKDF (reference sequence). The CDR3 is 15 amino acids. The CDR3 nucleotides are TGTGCCACCAGCAGCCCATCACCGGGAAACTATGGCTACACCTTC. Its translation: CATSSPSPGNYGYTF.

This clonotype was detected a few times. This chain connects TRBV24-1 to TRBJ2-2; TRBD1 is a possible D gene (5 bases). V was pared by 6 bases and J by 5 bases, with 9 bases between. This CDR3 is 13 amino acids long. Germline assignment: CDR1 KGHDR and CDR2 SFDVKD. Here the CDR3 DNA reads TGTGCCACCAGTAGGGGCGAGACCGGGGAGCTGTTTTTT. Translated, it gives CATSRGETGELFF.

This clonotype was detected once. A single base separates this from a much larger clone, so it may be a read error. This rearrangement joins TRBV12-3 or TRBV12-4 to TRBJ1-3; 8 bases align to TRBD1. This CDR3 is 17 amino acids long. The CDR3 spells CASSPPLGQGDGNIIYF. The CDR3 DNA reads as TGTGCCAGCAGTCCGCCCTTAGGACAGGGTGATGGAAACATCATATATTTT.

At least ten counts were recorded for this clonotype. CDR3 sequence: CASSQYALGTEAFF. The CDR3 DNA reads TGTGCCAGCAGCCAATACGCCCTTGGCACTGAAGCTTTCTTT. The chain couples TRBV16 to TRBJ1-1; D is ambiguous. The V gene's germline CDR1 is KGHSY and CDR2 FQNENV. Between the trimmed V and J ends, which lost 1 base and 4 bases, there was a span of 10 bases. CDR3 length: 14 amino acids.

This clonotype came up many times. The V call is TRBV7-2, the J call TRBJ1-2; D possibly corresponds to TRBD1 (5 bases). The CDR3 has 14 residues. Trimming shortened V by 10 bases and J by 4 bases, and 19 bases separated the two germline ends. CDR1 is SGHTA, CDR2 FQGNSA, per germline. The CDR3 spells CAIREKGLGYGYTF. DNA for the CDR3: TGTGCCATCCGGGAAAAGGGGTTGGGCTATGGCTACACCTTC. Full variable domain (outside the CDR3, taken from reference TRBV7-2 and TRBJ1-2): GAGVSQSPSNKVTEKGKDVELRCDPISGHTALYWYRQSLGQGLEFLIYFQGNSAPDKSGLPSDRFSAERTGGSVSTLTIQRTQQEDSAVYLCAIREKGLGYGYTFGSGTRLTVV.

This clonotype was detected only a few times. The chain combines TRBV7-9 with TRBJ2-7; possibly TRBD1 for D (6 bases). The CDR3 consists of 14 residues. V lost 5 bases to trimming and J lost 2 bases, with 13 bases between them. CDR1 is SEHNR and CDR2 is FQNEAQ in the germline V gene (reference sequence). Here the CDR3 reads CASSLRGTPYEQYF. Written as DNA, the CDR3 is TGTGCCAGCAGCCTCAGGGGAACCCCCTACGAGCAGTACTTC. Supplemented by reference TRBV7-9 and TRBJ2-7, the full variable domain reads DTGVSQNPRHKITKRGQNVTFRCDPISEHNRLYWYRQTLGQGPEFLTYFQNEAQLEKSRLLSDRFSAERPKGSFSTLEIQRTEQGDSAMYLCASSLRGTPYEQYFGPGTRLTVT.

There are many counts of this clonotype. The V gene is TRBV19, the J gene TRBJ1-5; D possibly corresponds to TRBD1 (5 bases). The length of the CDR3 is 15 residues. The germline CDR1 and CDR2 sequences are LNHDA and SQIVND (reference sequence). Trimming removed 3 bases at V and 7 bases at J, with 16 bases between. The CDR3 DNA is TGTGCCAGTAGTATTGCTGGCGGGGGTAACCAGCCCCAGCATTTT. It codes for CASSIAGGGNQPQHF.

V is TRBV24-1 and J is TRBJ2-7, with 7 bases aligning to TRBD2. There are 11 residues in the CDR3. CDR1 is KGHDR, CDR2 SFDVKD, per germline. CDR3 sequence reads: CATSETYEQYF. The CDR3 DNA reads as TGTGCTACTAGCGAGACCTACGAGCAGTACTTC.

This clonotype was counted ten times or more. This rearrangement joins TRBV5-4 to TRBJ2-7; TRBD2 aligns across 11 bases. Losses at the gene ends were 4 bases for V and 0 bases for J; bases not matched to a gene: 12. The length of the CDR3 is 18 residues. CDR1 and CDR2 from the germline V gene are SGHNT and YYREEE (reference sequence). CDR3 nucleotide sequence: TGTGCCAGCAGCCGCAACATCATAGCGGGGGGGATCTCCTACGAGCAGTACTTC. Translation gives CASSRNIIAGGISYEQYF.

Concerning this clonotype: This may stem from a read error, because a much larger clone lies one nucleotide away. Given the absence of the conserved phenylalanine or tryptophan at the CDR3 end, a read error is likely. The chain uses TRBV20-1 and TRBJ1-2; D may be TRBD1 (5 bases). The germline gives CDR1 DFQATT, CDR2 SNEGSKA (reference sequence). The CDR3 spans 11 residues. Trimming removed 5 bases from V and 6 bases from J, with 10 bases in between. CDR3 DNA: TGCAGTGCTTCCAAGGGGAATGGCTACACCTCC. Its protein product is CSASKGNGYTS.

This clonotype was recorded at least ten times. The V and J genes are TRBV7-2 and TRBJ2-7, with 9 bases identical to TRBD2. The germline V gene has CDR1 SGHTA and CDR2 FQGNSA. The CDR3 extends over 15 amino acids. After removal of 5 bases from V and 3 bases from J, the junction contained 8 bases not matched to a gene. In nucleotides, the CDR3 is TGTGCCAGCAGCCCCACGGCGGGGGGGCTCTACGAGCAGTACTTC. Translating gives CASSPTAGGLYEQYF.

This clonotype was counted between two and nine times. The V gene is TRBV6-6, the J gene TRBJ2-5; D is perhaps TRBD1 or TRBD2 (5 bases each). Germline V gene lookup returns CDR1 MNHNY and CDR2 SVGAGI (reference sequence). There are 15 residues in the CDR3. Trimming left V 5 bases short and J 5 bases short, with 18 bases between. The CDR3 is CASSTLEGLGETQYF. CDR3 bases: TGTGCCAGCAGTACCCTAGAGGGGTTGGGCGAGACCCAGTACTTC.

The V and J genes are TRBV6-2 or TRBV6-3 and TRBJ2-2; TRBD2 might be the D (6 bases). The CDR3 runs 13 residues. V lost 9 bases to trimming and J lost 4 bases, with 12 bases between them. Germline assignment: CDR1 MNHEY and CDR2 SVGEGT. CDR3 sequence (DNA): TGTGCCAGTAGCGGATACTTCACCGGGGAGCTGTTTTTT. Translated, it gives CASSGYFTGELFF.

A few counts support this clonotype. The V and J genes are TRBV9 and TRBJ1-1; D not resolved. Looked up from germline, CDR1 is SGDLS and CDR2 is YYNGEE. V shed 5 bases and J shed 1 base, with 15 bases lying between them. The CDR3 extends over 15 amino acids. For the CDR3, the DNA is TGTGCCAGCAGATTTAGCGCGCAGGAGAACACTGAAGCTTTCTTT. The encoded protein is CASRFSAQENTEAFF.

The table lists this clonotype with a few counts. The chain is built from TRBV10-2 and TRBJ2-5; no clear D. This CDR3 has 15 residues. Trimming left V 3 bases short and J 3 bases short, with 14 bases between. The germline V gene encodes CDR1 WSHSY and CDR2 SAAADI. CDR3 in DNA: TGCGCCAGCAGTGATCCGGGCGGAGTAAAAGAGACCCAGTACTTC. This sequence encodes CASSDPGGVKETQYF.

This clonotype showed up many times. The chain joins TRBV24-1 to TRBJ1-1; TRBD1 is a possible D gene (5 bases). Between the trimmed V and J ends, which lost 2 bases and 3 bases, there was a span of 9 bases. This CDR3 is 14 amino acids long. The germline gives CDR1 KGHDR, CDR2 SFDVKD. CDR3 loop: CATSDSGGDTEAFF. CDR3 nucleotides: TGTGCCACCAGTGATTCGGGGGGGGACACTGAAGCTTTCTTT.

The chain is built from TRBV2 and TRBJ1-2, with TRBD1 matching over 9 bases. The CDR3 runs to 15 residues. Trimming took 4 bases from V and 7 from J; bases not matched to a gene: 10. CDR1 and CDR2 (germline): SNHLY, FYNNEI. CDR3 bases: TGTGCCAGCAGTGCTACAGACAGGGGGGTTAGTGGCTACACCTTC. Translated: CASSATDRGVSGYTF.

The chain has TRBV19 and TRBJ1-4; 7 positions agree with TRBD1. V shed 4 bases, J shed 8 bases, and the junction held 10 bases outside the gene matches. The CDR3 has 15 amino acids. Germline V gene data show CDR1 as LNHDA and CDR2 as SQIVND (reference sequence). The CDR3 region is CASSTGQAVLEKLFF. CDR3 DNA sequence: TGTGCCAGTAGTACTGGACAGGCCGTTCTGGAAAAACTGTTTTTT.

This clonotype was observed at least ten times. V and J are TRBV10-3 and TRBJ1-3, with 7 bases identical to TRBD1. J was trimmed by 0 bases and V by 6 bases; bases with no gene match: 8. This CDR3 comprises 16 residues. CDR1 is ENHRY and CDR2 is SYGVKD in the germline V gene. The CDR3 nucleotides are TGTGCCATCAGGGGACAGATTTTGAACTCTGGAAACACCATATATTTT. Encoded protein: CAIRGQILNSGNTIYF.

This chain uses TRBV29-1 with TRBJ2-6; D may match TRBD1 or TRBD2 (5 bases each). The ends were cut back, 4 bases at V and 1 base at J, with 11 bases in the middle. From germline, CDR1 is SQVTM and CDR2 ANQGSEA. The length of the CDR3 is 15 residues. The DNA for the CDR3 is TGCAGCGTTGGGGACGGTAGATCTGGGGCCAACGTCCTGACTTTC. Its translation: CSVGDGRSGANVLTF. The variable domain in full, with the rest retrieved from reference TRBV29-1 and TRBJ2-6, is SAVISQKPSRDICQRGTSLTIQCQVDSQVTMMFWYRQQPGQSLTLIATANQGSEATYESGFVIDKFPISRPNLTFSTLTVSNMSPEDSSIYLCSVGDGRSGANVLTFGAGSRLTVL.